This record looks at one T cell receptor beta chain sequence and its context. There are many counts of this clone. Its antigen remains undetermined. No base-level quality is on record; no much larger clone is a single base apart. The source of the sample is a study of blood T cell repertoires in COVID-19 (dated by TCRdb to about 2020). Context from the whole study: Samples from collaborators originated in the United States, Italy and Spain and spanned both the acute and convalescent phases of COVID-19. The material from the prospective study consisted of cDNA or gDNA derived from T cells, B-cell-depleted T cells, or PBMCs. The dataset comprised deeply sampled blood TCRbeta repertoires from subjects exposed to, actively infected with, or recovered from COVID-19. The repertoires were released in a freely available public database intended as a resource for research on the immune response to SARS-CoV-2. Samples were obtained from the ongoing ImmuneRACE study (first 160 participants) and from some 1,200 subjects provided by 6 global collaborators. The sample metadata nearly always contained a de-identified subject ID, COVID-19 status, age in years and sex. Where available, HLA class I and class II types were taken from metadata supplied by the sample provider and were not determined by assay-based typing. Findings and caveats that apply to the study as a whole: How much clinical and demographic metadata was included differed by source and by participant, and the metadata was provided uncurated.

Taken from cysteine to phenylalanine, the CDR3 has 16 residues. The retained sequence is limited to the CDR3, 48 bases, with the frame set at the first base. CDR1 and CDR2 are read off the germline V gene as SGHAT and FQNNGV. V has 5 bases trimmed and J has 1 base trimmed; junction bases matching no gene number 10. Collaborating institutions collected whole blood in K2EDTA tubes following their own protocols. Collaborator samples were shipped for TCRbeta analysis as frozen whole blood, isolated PBMCs, or DNA extracted from either sample type. TCRbeta CDR3 regions were amplified from genomic DNA using the immunoSEQ Assay, a bias-controlled multiplex PCR. The authors' analysis ran thus. The number of nucleated cells in each sample was estimated by amplification of reference gene primers within the assay. Sequence reads were collapsed and filtered to measure the absolute abundance of every unique TCRbeta CDR3 rearrangement. For each sample, productive Simpson clonality was calculated as the square root of Simpson's diversity index across productive rearrangements. TCRdb stores this immuneACCESS table with in-frame sequences only. Part of the clones is absent; in the studies checked, under half of the shortfall reflects unresolved V genes, and no reason is known for the rest. V and J calls and clone size come straight from that table; D and trimming were deduced from the DNA. This sample comprises tens of thousands of clones, about 84% of them detected only once. 25% to 30% of the sample rests with the top ten.

The source material was peripheral blood. The source of this sequence is a man older than 75 with active or convalescent COVID-19. The rearranged segments are TRBV11-2 and TRBJ1-2; 7 bases in between match TRBD1. In nucleotide form, the sequence is TGTGCCAGCAGCCCTGCGACAGGGAGGATTAACTATGGCTACACCTTC. Its product reads: CASSPATGRINYGYTF. Supplemented by the reference TRBV11-2 and TRBJ1-2 proteins around the CDR3, the complete variable domain is EAGVAQSPRYKIIEKRQSVAFWCNPISGHATLYWYQQILGQGPKLLIQFQNNGVVDDSQLPKDRFSAERLKGVDSTLKIQPAKLEDSAVYLCASSPATGRINYGYTFGSGTRLTVV.